A single sample gave rise to the 8 T cell receptor beta chains below, sequenced in a study of vaccination and CD4 T cells after COVID-19. An Oncomine TCR Beta short-read assay was used to sequence the DNA from cultured CD4+ T cells. From the PCR reads, TCRdb called clonotypes with MiXCR, one entry per CDR3 protein. Of 15,000 to 20,000 distinct CDR3 sequences in the sample, 40% to 60% were seen once. Their antigen targets remain unknown. Treatment here: approximately 11-day PBMC culture with coronavirus spike peptide pools or control peptides (ViraFEST assay). Here the sequenced sample was CD4+ T cells from blood, cultured in vitro, taken before SARS-CoV-2 vaccination. The receptor set was obtained from a human donor who had recovered from COVID-19.

The V and J genes are TRBV5-6 and TRBJ2-7, with D maybe TRBD2 (5 bases). The V end lost 1 base, the J end lost 4 bases, and 21 bases lay between the germline ends. The CDR3 contains 17 residues. In germline, CDR1 is SGHDT, CDR2 YYEEEE. CDR3 region: CASSLLTSHGVRYEQYF. As DNA, the CDR3 is TGTGCCAGCAGCTTGCTAACTTCGCACGGGGTTAGATACGAGCAGTACTTC.

This clonotype was recorded a few times. This chain joins TRBV20-1 and TRBJ2-7, with D possibly matching TRBD2 (5 bases). Trimming removed 7 bases at V and 4 bases at J, with 20 bases between. The V gene's germline CDR1 is DFQATT and CDR2 SNEGSKA (reference sequence). The CDR3 runs 14 residues. CDR3 region: CSVPLRGSSYEQYF. For the CDR3, the DNA is TGCAGTGTCCCGTTACGTGGGAGTTCTTACGAGCAGTACTTC.

The CDR3 here is CASSLTGGFTGELFF. The CDR3 DNA reads TGTGCCAGCAGTTTGACCGGGGGGTTCACCGGGGAGCTGTTTTTT. The genes are TRBV27 and TRBJ2-2; 7 nucleotides match TRBD2. The germline V gene has CDR1 MNHEY and CDR2 SMNVEV (reference sequence). The CDR3 extends over 15 amino acids. Losses at the gene ends were 3 bases for V and 4 bases for J; bases not matched to a gene: 5.

The genes are TRBV20-1 and TRBJ2-7; the match to TRBD2 covers 9 bases. V was clipped by 6 bases and J by 3 bases; unmatched bases: 12. Germline CDR1 and CDR2: DFQATT and SNEGSKA (reference sequence). The CDR3 runs 15 residues. The CDR3 loop is CSAPPLSGGNYEQYF. In DNA, the CDR3 is TGCAGTGCCCCACCCCTTAGCGGGGGAAACTACGAGCAGTACTTC.

The chain recombines TRBV9 with TRBJ2-7, with 9 bases fitting TRBD2. This CDR3 is built from 15 residues. The V and J ends lost 5 bases and 3 bases, in that order; junction bases with no gene match: 9. CDR1 is SGDLS, CDR2 YYNGEE, per germline. The CDR3 DNA reads TGTGCCAGCAGTTATCGAGCGGGGGGCCTCTACGAGCAGTACTTC. Protein: CASSYRAGGLYEQYF.

This clonotype has just a few counts. The rearrangement links TRBV10-3 to TRBJ2-1; 8 bases align to TRBD2. The germline gives CDR1 ENHRY, CDR2 SYGVKD. After removal of 2 bases from V and 8 bases from J, the junction contained 11 bases not matched to a gene. This CDR3 is built from 16 residues. CDR3 DNA sequence: TGTGCCATCAGTGAGGGTCGGCTAGCGGGTACGGATGAGCAGTTCTTC. Protein: CAISEGRLAGTDEQFF.

The V call is TRBV6-1, the J call TRBJ2-3; tentatively, D is TRBD2 (5 bases). V lost 2 bases to trimming and J lost 9 bases, with 12 bases between them. This CDR3 comprises 13 residues. From germline, CDR1 is MNHNS and CDR2 SASEGT. The DNA for the CDR3 is TGTGCCAGCAGTGAAATGGGGAGCTCCACGCAGTATTTT. This codes for CASSEMGSSTQYF.

The rearrangement links TRBV12-3 or TRBV12-4 to TRBJ2-5; 9 bases match TRBD1. There are 15 residues in the CDR3. After removal of 1 base from V and 0 bases from J, the junction contained 0 bases not matched to a gene. The CDR3 sequence is CASSLGDRDQETQYF. DNA of the CDR3: TGTGCCAGCAGTTTAGGGGACAGGGACCAAGAGACCCAGTACTTC.